Listed here are 6 T cell receptor beta chains from one sample, sequenced in a study of Graves' ophthalmopathy and Graves' hyperthyroidism. RNA transcripts were the source from which TCR beta CDR3 regions were amplified. The first-round RT-PCR employed HTBI primers together with the Qiagen OneStep RT-PCR kit. A multiplex PCR was then performed as the second round. Each CDR3 protein is one row after TCRdb ran MiXCR on the multiplex PCR reads. The sample contains hundreds of thousands of distinct CDR3 sequences, around 21% of which appear only once. The specimen sequenced was peripheral blood. These TCRs come from a woman in her late teens or twenties with stable Graves' hyperthyroidism.

This clonotype was seen ten or more times. The chain recombines TRBV9 with TRBJ1-2, with unresolved D. This CDR3 region has 16 residues. Germline V gene data show CDR1 as SGDLS and CDR2 as YYNGEE. V lost 0 bases to trimming and J lost 6 bases, with 18 bases between them. CDR3 region: CASSVAPRNPDDGYTF. The DNA of the CDR3 is TGTGCCAGCAGCGTAGCCCCCCGGAACCCCGACGATGGCTACACCTTC.

In the case of this clonotype: One end of the junction is discordant with germline, which a read error may explain. V is TRBV2 and J is TRBJ1-5; 9 bases are a match to TRBD1. Germline values: CDR1 SNHLY, CDR2 FYNNEI. The CDR3 consists of 13 residues. The CDR3: CASKGQGHHPQHF. For the CDR3, the DNA is TGTGCCAGCAAGGGACAGGGCCATCATCCCCAGCATTTT. Combining the CDR3 with reference TRBV2 and TRBJ1-5 gives the whole variable domain EPEVTQTPSHQVTQMGQEVILRCVPISNHLYFYWYRQILGQKVEFLVSFYNNEISEKSEIFDDQFSVERPDGSNFTLKIRSTKLEDSAMYFCASKGQGHHPQHFGDGTRLSIL.

Comment on this clonotype: Its ends do not fully match the called genes, so a read error is possible. This chain connects TRBV6-2 or TRBV6-3 to TRBJ2-2; tentative D call: TRBD1 (5 bases). Looked up from germline, CDR1 is MNHEY and CDR2 is SVGEGT. The CDR3 runs to 17 residues. CDR3: CASRYFRGHMNTGELFF. The CDR3 DNA sequence: TGTGCCAGCAGGTACTTTCGTGGACACATGAACACCGGGGAGCTGTTTTTT.

This clonotype was seen at least ten times. The chain uses TRBV25-1 and TRBJ2-5, with TRBD2 matching 8 bases. J lost 1 base, V lost 4 bases, and 14 bases had no gene match. The CDR3 sequence is 18 residues long. Germline V CDR1 and CDR2: MGHDK, SYGVNS. CDR3 residues: CASSGIWTSRISQETQYF. Written as DNA, the CDR3 is TGTGCCAGCAGTGGCATATGGACTAGCAGGATTTCCCAAGAGACCCAGTACTTC.

In its sample, this clonotype was seen many times. The chain carries TRBV7-2 and TRBJ2-7; 12 bases agree with TRBD2. Germline V gene sequence: CDR1 SGHTA, CDR2 FQGNSA. This CDR3 region has 15 residues. Germline trimming cut 5 bases from V and 0 bases from J; bases unmatched to any gene: 2. CDR3 amino acids: CASSRLAGVSYEQYF. CDR3 DNA sequence: TGTGCCAGCAGCCGACTAGCGGGGGTCTCCTACGAGCAGTACTTC.

Concerning this clonotype itself: With a much larger clone just one base away, this may be a read error. Since the CDR3 does not end with the conserved phenylalanine or tryptophan, this likely comes from a read error. The chain recombines TRBV30 with TRBJ1-1; D ambiguous. Germline values: CDR1 GTSNPN, CDR2 SVGIG (reference sequence). The V end was cut by 0 bases, the J end by 1 base, with 9 bases between. The CDR3 runs to 14 residues. Here the CDR3 DNA reads TGTGCCTGGAGTGTGCTTCTATCGAACACTGAAGCTTTCCTT. Encoded protein: CAWSVLLSNTEAFL.